This note documents a single TCR beta chain sequence. Measured with immunoSEQ multiplex PCR; TCRdb has only the in-frame clones, and not every one. The table shows some 150,000 clones, with roughly 90% occurring only once. This record comes from a study of blood T cell repertoires in COVID-19. Trimming removed 5 bases from V and 7 bases from J; junction bases left unmatched: 6. The CDR3 is 15 residues long. The V gene's germline CDR1 is MNHEY and CDR2 SVGAGI. The TCR sequence derives from a woman in her fifties or sixties with acute or convalescent COVID-19. V is TRBV6-5 and J is TRBJ1-4; 11 nucleotides line up with TRBD1. The sample taken for sequencing was peripheral blood. The CDR3 here is CASSLTGTGGEKLFF. DNA for the CDR3: TGTGCCAGCAGTCTTACCGGGACAGGGGGTGAAAAACTGTTTTTT.